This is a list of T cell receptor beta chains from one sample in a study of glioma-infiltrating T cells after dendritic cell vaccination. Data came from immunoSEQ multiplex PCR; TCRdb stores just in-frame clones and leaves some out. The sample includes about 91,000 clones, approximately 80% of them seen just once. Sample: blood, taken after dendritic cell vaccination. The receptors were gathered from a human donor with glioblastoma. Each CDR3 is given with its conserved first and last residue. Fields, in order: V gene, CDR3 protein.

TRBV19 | CASIPGGGAALAKNIQYF
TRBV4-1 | CASSQDRGGDTDTQYF
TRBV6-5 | CASSYTERRTGELFF
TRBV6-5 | CASSLTTGSLGNTIYF
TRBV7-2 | CASSPLAGGTGTQYF
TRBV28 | CASSLGAGEGGTDTQYF
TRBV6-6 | CASSFGQGSYGYTF
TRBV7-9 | CASSPSLGRAVDGYTF
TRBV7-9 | CASSHEGSGGAYGYTF
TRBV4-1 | CASSQGQGGLSEKLFF
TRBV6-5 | CASSYQTGGRTDTQYF
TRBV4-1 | CASRDSGAYGYTF
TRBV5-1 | CASRPGTALTGELFF
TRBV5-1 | CASSHEGAGANVLTF
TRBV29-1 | CSVQHNVNTEAFF
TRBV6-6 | CASSYGEGRYGYTF
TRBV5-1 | CASSPGLAGDVGELFF
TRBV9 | CASSPTDRKTQYF
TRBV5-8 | CASSLGGGTNTGELFF
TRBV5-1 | CASSLDRVDGTEAFF
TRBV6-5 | CASSYLMTGGDTQYF
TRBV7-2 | CASSPGGSFPLHF
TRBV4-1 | CASSQAWTVTNYGYTF
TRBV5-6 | CASSFDRYNSPLHF
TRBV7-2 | CASSLGFGANYGYTF
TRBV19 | CASSRGQGGNDQPQHF
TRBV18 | CASAGGLAGGSDTQYF
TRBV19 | CASSIPGSGRGDYGYTF
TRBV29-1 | CSARQGGTDTQYF
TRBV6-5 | CASSYSLDRGEQFF